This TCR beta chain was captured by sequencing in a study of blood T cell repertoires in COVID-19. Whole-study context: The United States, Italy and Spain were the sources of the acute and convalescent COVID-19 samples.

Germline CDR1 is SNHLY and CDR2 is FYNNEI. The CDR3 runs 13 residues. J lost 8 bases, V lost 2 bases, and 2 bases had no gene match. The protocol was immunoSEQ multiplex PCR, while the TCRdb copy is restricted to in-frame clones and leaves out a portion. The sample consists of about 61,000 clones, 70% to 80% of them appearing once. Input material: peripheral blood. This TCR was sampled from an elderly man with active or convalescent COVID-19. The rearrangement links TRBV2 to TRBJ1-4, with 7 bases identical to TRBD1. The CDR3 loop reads CASSEMDREKLFF. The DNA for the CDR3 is TGTGCCAGCAGTGAAATGGACAGGGAAAAACTGTTTTTT. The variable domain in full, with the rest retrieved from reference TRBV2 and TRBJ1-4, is EPEVTQTPSHQVTQMGQEVILRCVPISNHLYFYWYRQILGQKVEFLVSFYNNEISEKSEIFDDQFSVERPDGSNFTLKIRSTKLEDSAMYFCASSEMDREKLFFGSGTQLSVL.